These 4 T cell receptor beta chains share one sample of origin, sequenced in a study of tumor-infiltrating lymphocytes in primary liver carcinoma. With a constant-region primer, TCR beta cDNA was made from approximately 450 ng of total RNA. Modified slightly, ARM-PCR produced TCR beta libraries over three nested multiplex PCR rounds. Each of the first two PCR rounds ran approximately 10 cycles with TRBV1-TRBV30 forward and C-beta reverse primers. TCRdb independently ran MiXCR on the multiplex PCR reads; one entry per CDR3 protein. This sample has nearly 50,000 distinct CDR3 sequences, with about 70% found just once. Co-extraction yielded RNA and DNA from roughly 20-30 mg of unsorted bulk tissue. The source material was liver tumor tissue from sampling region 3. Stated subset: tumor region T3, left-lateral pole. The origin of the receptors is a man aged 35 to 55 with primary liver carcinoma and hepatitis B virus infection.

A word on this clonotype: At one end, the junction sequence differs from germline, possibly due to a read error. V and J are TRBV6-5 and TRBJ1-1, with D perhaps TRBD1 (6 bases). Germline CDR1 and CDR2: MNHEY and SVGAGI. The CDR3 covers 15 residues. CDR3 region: CANSYAFGGGTEAFF. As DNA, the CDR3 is TGTGCCAACAGTTACGCTTTCGGAGGGGGAACTGAAGCTTTCTTT.

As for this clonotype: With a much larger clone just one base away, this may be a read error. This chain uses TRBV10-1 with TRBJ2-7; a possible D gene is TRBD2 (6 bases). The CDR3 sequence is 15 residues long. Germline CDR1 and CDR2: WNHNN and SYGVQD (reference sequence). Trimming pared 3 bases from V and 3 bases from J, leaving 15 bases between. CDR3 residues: CASSDPGRGIYEQYF. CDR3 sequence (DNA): TGCGCCAGCAGTGACCCGGGACGGGGGATCTACGAGCAGTACTTC.

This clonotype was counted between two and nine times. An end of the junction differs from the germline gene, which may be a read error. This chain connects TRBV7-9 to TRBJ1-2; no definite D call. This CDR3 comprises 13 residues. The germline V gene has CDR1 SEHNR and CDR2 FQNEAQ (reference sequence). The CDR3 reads CASSPTGIYGYIF. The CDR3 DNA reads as TGTGCCAGCAGCCCGACTGGGATTTATGGCTACATCTTC. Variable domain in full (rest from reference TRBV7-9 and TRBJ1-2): DTGVSQNPRHKITKRGQNVTFRCDPISEHNRLYWYRQTLGQGPEFLTYFQNEAQLEKSRLLSDRFSAERPKGSFSTLEIQRTEQGDSAMYLCASSPTGIYGYIFGSGTRLTVV.

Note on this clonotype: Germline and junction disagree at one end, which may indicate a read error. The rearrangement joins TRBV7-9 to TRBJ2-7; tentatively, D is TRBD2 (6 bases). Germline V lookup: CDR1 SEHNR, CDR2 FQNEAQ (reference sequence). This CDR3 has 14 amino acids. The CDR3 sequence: CATSLADREGKQYF. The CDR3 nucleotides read TGTGCCACCAGCTTAGCGGACCGGGAAGGCAAGCAGTACTTC. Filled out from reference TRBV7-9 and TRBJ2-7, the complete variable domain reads DTGVSQNPRHKITKRGQNVTFRCDPISEHNRLYWYRQTLGQGPEFLTYFQNEAQLEKSRLLSDRFSAERPKGSFSTLEIQRTEQGDSAMYLCATSLADREGKQYFGPGTRLTVT.